These 3 T cell receptor beta chains were sequenced from one sample in a study of T cells after yellow fever vaccination. One entry per CDR3 protein, called by TCRdb with MiXCR from the 5' RACE reads. Counted here are over 100,000 distinct CDR3 sequences, 8.4% occurring once; the ten biggest clones make up 25%. The sample consisted of CD8+ T cells sorted from PBMCs, taken 45 days after the yellow fever booster vaccination. The receptors derive from a young man who received the YFV17D yellow fever vaccine.

This clonotype showed up many times. The CDR3 bases are TGTGCCAGCAGTTACTCTGGCCGGAATACTGAAGCTTTCTTT. Translating gives CASSYSGRNTEAFF. The chain carries TRBV6-5 and TRBJ1-1, with D unclear. V shed 0 bases and J shed 5 bases, with 10 bases lying between them. The CDR3 consists of 14 residues. Germline V gives CDR1 MNHEY, CDR2 SVGAGI.

In this sample, this clonotype turned up many times. The genes are TRBV6-5 and TRBJ2-1; 9 bases are shared with TRBD2. Trimming took 7 bases from V and 4 from J; bases not matched to a gene: 11. Germline CDR1 MNHEY, CDR2 SVGAGI. CDR3 length equals 16 residues. Here the CDR3 reads CASTPLAGGGYNEQFF. Written as DNA, the CDR3 is TGTGCCAGCACCCCCCTTGCGGGAGGGGGGTACAATGAGCAGTTCTTC.

This clonotype was counted many times. The chain is built from TRBV7-8 and TRBJ1-4; D is perhaps TRBD1 (5 bases). The ends were cut back, 5 bases at V and 0 bases at J, with 16 bases in the middle. Germline-derived CDR1 and CDR2 are SGHVS and FQNEAQ. The CDR3 runs to 17 residues. For the CDR3, the DNA is TGTGCCAGCAGCCCCCAGACAGCGTTTGCAACTAATGAAAAACTGTTTTTT. Amino acids: CASSPQTAFATNEKLFF.